This TCR beta chain was profiled in a study of cytomegalovirus exposure and HLA in healthy donors. It was with 60 Vbeta and 13 Jbeta primers that the PCR ran. Repertoires were generated with immunoSEQ multiplex PCR, while TCRdb's copy carries only in-frame clones and drops some. The top ten hold under 13% of the sample, which has roughly 100,000 clones, 65% to 75% seen once. Study-level points and caveats: A missense DCLRE1C variant was associated with V- and J-gene trimming of TCR beta chains in a later analysis, and an independent cohort replicated the association. The likely origin of a cluster of highly shared sequence variants was a sequencing artifact. According to an earlier analysis, most TCR beta V segments yielded productive rearrangements about 90% or about 30% of the time.

Looked up from germline, CDR1 is SGHRS and CDR2 is YFSETQ. With 3 bases clipped from V and 6 bases from J, the junction kept 8 bases outside the gene matches. This CDR3 is 16 amino acids long. This clone was recorded only once. Its antigen is not identified. All the people who gave samples were healthy bone marrow donors. Input material: PBMCs. V usage is TRBV5-1 and J usage is TRBJ2-3, with TRBD2 matching 12 bases. This TCR was sampled from a man aged 35-49 years in good health and CMV-seropositive. The CDR3 DNA follows: TGCGCCAGCAGCTACACGACTAGCGGGAGTGCGGATACGCAGTATTTT. It specifies CASSYTTSGSADTQYF.